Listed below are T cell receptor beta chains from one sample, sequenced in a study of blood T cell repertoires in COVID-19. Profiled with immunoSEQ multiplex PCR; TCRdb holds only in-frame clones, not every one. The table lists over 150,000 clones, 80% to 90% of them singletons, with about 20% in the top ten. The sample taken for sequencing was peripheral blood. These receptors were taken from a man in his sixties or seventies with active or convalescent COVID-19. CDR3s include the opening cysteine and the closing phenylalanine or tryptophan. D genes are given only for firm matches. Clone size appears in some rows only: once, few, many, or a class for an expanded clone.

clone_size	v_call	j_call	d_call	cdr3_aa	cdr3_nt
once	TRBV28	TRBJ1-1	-	CASRARGLNTEAFF	TGTGCCAGCAGGGCGAGGGGGTTGAACACTGAAGCTTTCTTT
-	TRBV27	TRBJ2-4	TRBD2	CACGGLAKNIQYF	TGTGCCTGCGGGGGACTAGCTAAAAACATTCAGTACTTC
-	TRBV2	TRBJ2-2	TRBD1	CASSDGGRDRYTGELFF	TGTGCCAGCAGTGATGGGGGACGGGACAGATACACCGGGGAGCTGTTTTTT
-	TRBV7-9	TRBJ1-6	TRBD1	CASSLAPGGTPLHF	TGTGCCAGCAGCTTAGCCCCAGGGGGCACTCCCCTCCACTTT
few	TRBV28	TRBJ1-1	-	CASRADYTEAFF	TGTGCCAGCAGGGCCGATTACACTGAAGCTTTCTTT
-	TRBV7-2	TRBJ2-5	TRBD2	CASSSGLAGGETQYF	TGTGCCAGCAGCTCGGGACTAGCGGGGGGGGAGACCCAGTACTTC
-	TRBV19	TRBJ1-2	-	CASSTRQGNYGYTF	TGTGCCAGTAGTACACGTCAGGGGAACTATGGCTACACCTTC
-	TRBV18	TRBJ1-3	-	CASSPRLGRENTIYF	TGTGCCAGCTCACCCCGACTCGGGCGGGAAAACACCATATATTTT
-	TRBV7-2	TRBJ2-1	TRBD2	CASSLEHRGGYNEQFF	TGTGCCAGCAGCTTAGAGCATCGGGGGGGGTACAATGAGCAGTTCTTC
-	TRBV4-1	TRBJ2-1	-	CASSQDPGGYNEQFF	TGCGCCAGCAGCCAAGATCCCGGGGGATACAATGAGCAGTTCTTC
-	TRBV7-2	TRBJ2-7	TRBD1	CASSSQTGGTEQYF	TGTGCCAGCAGCTCGCAGACAGGGGGAACCGAGCAGTACTTC
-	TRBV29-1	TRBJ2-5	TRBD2	CSVEGREGSWTQYF	TGCAGCGTTGAAGGGCGGGAGGGCTCTTGGACCCAGTACTTC
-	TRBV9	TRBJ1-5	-	CASSTGISNQPQHF	TGTGCCAGCAGCACAGGGATCAGCAATCAGCCCCAGCATTTT
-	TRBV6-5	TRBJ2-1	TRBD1	CASRRGQAYNEQFF	TGTGCCAGCAGAAGAGGACAGGCCTACAATGAGCAGTTCTTC
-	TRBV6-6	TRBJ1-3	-	CASSYSPSGNTIYF	TGTGCCAGCAGTTACTCTCCGTCTGGAAACACCATATATTTT
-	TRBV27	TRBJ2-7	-	CASPEGDYEQYF	TGTGCCTCCCCAGAGGGGGACTACGAGCAGTACTTC
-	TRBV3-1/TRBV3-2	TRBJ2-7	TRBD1	CASSQVIGTGSYEQYF	TGTGCCAGCAGCCAAGTGATAGGGACAGGTAGTTACGAGCAGTACTTC
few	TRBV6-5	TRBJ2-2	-	CASSLTPRAGELFF	TGTGCCAGCAGTTTAACTCCCCGTGCCGGGGAGCTGTTTTTT
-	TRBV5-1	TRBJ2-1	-	CASSLELAGPPEQFF	TGCGCCAGCAGCTTGGAACTAGCAGGCCCCCCTGAGCAGTTCTTC
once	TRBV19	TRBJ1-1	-	CASSSGRNTEAFF	TGTGCCAGTAGTAGCGGTCGTAACACTGAAGCTTTCTTT
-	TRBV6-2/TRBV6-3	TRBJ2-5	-	CASSYSGLTIETQYF	TGTGCCAGCAGTTACTCGGGACTTACTATAGAGACCCAGTACTTC
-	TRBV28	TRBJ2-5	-	CASNYGSQETQYF	TGTGCCAGCAATTATGGGAGCCAGGAGACCCAGTACTTC
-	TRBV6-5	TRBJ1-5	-	CASSYSPGGNNQPQHF	TGTGCCAGCAGTTACTCACCCGGGGGGAATAATCAGCCCCAGCATTTT
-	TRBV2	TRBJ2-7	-	CASRWGQGSYEQYF	TGTGCCAGCAGGTGGGGGCAGGGATCCTACGAGCAGTACTTC
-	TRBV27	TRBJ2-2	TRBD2	CASSGGGMGGELFF	TGTGCCAGCTCGGGGGGAGGGATGGGCGGGGAGCTGTTTTTT
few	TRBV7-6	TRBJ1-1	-	CASSPSTVNTEAFF	TGTGCCAGCAGCCCCTCGACAGTGAACACTGAAGCTTTCTTT
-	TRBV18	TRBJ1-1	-	CASSKWGVSMYTEAFF	TGTGCCAGCTCAAAATGGGGGGTATCCATGTACACTGAAGCTTTCTTT
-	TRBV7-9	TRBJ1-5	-	CASSSTDFRPQHF	TGTGCCAGCAGCTCGACGGACTTTCGACCCCAGCATTTT
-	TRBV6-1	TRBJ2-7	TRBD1	CASSERGTVSYEQYF	TGTGCCAGCAGTGAAAGGGGGACAGTTTCCTACGAGCAGTACTTC
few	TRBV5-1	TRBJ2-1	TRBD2	CASSLTSRVNEQFF	TGCGCCAGCAGCCTGACTAGCAGAGTGAATGAGCAGTTCTTC
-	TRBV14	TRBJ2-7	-	CASSHGGPYEQYF	TGTGCCAGCAGCCACGGCGGGCCCTACGAGCAGTACTTC
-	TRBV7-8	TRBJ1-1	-	CASSRRQSQNTEAFF	TGTGCCAGCAGCCGGAGACAGAGCCAGAACACTGAAGCTTTCTTT
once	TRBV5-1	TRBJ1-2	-	CASSLPQASNPNYGYTF	TGCGCCAGCAGCTTACCACAGGCGTCCAATCCCAACTATGGCTACACCTTC
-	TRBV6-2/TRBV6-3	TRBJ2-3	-	CASSLQGGLPDTQYF	TGTGCCAGCAGCCTACAGGGAGGGTTGCCAGATACGCAGTATTTT
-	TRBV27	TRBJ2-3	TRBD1	CASSPGTGLRSDTQYF	TGTGCCAGCAGTCCCGGGACAGGGCTCCGCTCAGATACGCAGTATTTT
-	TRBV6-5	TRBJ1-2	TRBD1	CASSHLEGTDYGYTF	TGTGCCAGCAGTCATCTAGAGGGGACAGACTATGGCTACACCTTC
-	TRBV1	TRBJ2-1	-	CTSSQDLRLAGTTYNEQFF	TGCACCAGCAGCCAAGATCTTCGGCTAGCGGGGACCACCTACAATGAGCAGTTCTTC
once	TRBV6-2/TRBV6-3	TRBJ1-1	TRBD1	CASSYRDRGRTEAFF	TGTGCCAGCAGTTACAGGGACAGAGGAAGGACTGAAGCTTTCTTT
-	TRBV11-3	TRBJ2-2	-	CASSSPGGGKDTGELFF	TGTGCCAGCAGCTCACCCGGTGGGGGGAAAGACACCGGGGAGCTGTTTTTT
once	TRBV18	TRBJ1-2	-	CASSPVPTQGNGYTF	TGTGCCAGCTCACCGGTCCCCACCCAGGGTAATGGCTACACCTTC
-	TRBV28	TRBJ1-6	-	CASLPRTGLDNSPLHF	TGTGCCAGTCTCCCGCGCACAGGGCTGGATAATTCACCCCTCCACTTT
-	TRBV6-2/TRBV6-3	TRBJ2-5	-	CASSYSLPVQETQYF	TGTGCCAGCAGTTACTCACTACCCGTTCAAGAGACCCAGTACTTC
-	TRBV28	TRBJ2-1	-	CASRGGASGEQFF	TGTGCCAGCAGGGGCGGGGCGAGCGGTGAGCAGTTCTTC
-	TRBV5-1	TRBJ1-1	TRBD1	CASSMDREEVAFF	TGCGCCAGCAGCATGGACAGGGAAGAGGTAGCTTTCTTT
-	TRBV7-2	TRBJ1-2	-	CASSLGAEDGYTF	TGTGCCAGCAGCTTAGGGGCTGAAGATGGCTACACCTTC
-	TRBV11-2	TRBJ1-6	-	CASSPDRASSYNSPLHF	TGTGCCAGCAGTCCTGACAGAGCGAGCTCCTATAATTCACCCCTCCACTTT
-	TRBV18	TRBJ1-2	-	CASSPGIQGEHGYTF	TGTGCCAGCTCACCAGGGATACAAGGGGAACATGGCTACACCTTC
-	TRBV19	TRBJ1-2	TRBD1	CASSSGTGGFKHYGYTF	TGTGCCAGTAGTTCCGGGACAGGGGGCTTCAAGCACTATGGCTACACCTTC
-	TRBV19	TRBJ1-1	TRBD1	CASSRTGLEAFF	TGTGCCAGTAGTAGGACAGGGCTCGAAGCTTTCTTT
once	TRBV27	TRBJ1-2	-	CASSKYRDYGYTF	TGTGCCAGCAGTAAGTACAGAGACTATGGCTACACCTTC
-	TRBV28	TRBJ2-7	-	CASSLTGSLTGSQYF	TGTGCCAGCAGCTTAACAGGTAGTCTCACCGGTTCGCAGTACTTC
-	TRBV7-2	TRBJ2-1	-	CASSLGQSYNEQFF	TGTGCCAGCAGCCTGGGGCAGAGTTACAATGAGCAGTTCTTC
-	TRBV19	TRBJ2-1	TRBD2	CASSGYSGKSYNEQFF	TGTGCCAGTAGTGGATATAGCGGGAAGTCCTACAATGAGCAGTTCTTC
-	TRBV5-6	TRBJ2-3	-	CASSFGGANTDTQYF	TGTGCCAGCAGCTTTGGCGGGGCGAACACAGATACGCAGTATTTT
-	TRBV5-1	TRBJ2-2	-	CASSLGTGTNTGELFF	TGCGCCAGCAGCTTGGGGACCGGGACGAACACCGGGGAGCTGTTTTTT